Sequencing of this T cell receptor beta chain was carried out in a study of cytomegalovirus exposure and HLA in healthy donors. Vbeta (60) and Jbeta (13) primers were used in the PCR. Profiled with immunoSEQ multiplex PCR; TCRdb holds only in-frame clones, not every one. This sample contains around 88,000 clones. The CDR3 runs to 16 residues. The V end lost 0 bases, the J end lost 4 bases, and 16 bases lay between the germline ends. Germline values: CDR1 SGDLS, CDR2 YYNGEE. The TCR was taken from a girl aged 10 to 17 in good health and CMV-seropositive. The chain is built from TRBV9 and TRBJ1-1; TRBD1 is a possible D gene (5 bases). Sequenced material: PBMCs. The CDR3 DNA is TGTGCCAGCAGCGTAGTGGGAGGTTTTGGGGGCACTGAAGCTTTCTTT. This gives the protein CASSVVGGFGGTEAFF.